This paragraph reports one TCR beta chain. What it recognizes is unknown. The repertoire was sequenced with immunoSEQ multiplex PCR; TCRdb's copy has only in-frame clones and lacks some. Among about 33,000 clones listed, just under 80% were seen once. This specimen comes from a study of T cells in localized non-small cell lung cancer. Germline CDR1 SGHTS, CDR2 YDEGEE. The CDR3 runs to 13 residues. Trimming removed 1 base at V and 10 bases at J, with 14 bases between. Study results and caveats: Longer overall survival was seen with higher T cell density measured in blood. Out of the top 100 tumor clones, a median 57 were seen in adjacent lung.

The TCR sequence derives from a male donor at least 60 years old with stage III squamous cell lung carcinoma. The rearrangement links TRBV5-8 to TRBJ1-1; no reliable D call. The specimen comprised peripheral blood, sampled before any cancer treatment. The CDR3 loop is CASSLTPNKRAFF. The CDR3 DNA reads TGTGCCAGCAGCTTGACCCCTAATAAGAGAGCTTTCTTT.